Shown below are 27 T cell receptor beta chains from a single sample sequenced in a study of cytomegalovirus exposure and HLA in healthy donors. The PCR ran on 60 Vbeta and 13 Jbeta primers. TCRdb's table, derived via immunoSEQ multiplex PCR, lists solely in-frame clones and lacks some. Of a few hundred thousand clones detected, around 80% appear once; the ten largest clones hold about 3.1%. Sequencing input: PBMCs. All receptors derive from a man between 25 and 39 years old in good health and CMV-seronegative.

This clone was recorded a few times. The J gene is TRBJ1-2, the V gene TRBV16; 8 positions agree with TRBD1. Losses at the gene ends were 5 bases for V and 2 bases for J; bases not matched to a gene: 4. The CDR3 loop spans 14 amino acids. CDR1 is KGHSY, CDR2 FQNENV, per germline. The CDR3 nucleotides read TGTGCCAGCAGCGATAGACAGGGGAACTATGGCTACACCTTC. Protein sequence: CASSDRQGNYGYTF.

This chain connects TRBV10-3 to TRBJ2-3; perhaps TRBD2 as D (6 bases). Germline CDR1 ENHRY, CDR2 SYGVKD. This CDR3 spans 14 amino acids. V was trimmed by 2 bases and J by 4 bases, leaving 10 bases between them. This CDR3 is CAISEPGVSDTQYF. CDR3 bases: TGTGCCATCAGTGAGCCGGGGGTGTCAGATACGCAGTATTTT.

The rearrangement joins TRBV9 to TRBJ1-1, with a tentative D call TRBD1 (5 bases). The CDR3 is made up of 14 amino acids. Trimming shortened V by 4 bases and J by 3 bases, and 13 bases separated the two germline ends. The V gene's germline CDR1 is SGDLS and CDR2 YYNGEE. CDR3 protein: CASSSVPGDTEAFF. CDR3 sequence (DNA): TGTGCCAGCAGCTCCGTTCCGGGGGACACTGAAGCTTTCTTT.

V usage is TRBV27 and J usage is TRBJ2-1, with 9 bases identical to TRBD2. The CDR3 runs 15 residues. V shed 3 bases and J 6 bases; nucleotides not matched to a gene: 6. The germline V gene encodes CDR1 MNHEY and CDR2 SMNVEV (reference sequence). CDR3 loop: CASSLMRGGVNEQFF. The CDR3, as DNA: TGTGCCAGCAGTTTGATGCGGGGGGGAGTCAATGAGCAGTTCTTC.

CDR3 sequence: CSAFPGRGPSSTDTQYF. The CDR3 DNA is TGCAGCGCATTCCCTGGACGAGGGCCTTCTAGCACAGATACGCAGTATTTT. This rearrangement joins TRBV29-1 to TRBJ2-3; a weak D match, TRBD2 (5 bases). With 7 bases removed from V and 0 bases from J, the gap between germline ends came to 23 bases. CDR1 SQVTM and CDR2 ANQGSEA come from the germline V gene. This CDR3 region has 17 residues.

This rearrangement joins TRBV7-2 to TRBJ2-5, with D perhaps TRBD2 (7 bases). CDR3 length equals 13 residues. The V end lost 5 bases, the J end lost 9 bases, and 16 bases lay between the germline ends. CDR1 and CDR2 from the germline V gene are SGHTA and FQGNSA. The CDR3 nucleotides read TGTGCCAGCAGCATGGGGCGGGGGCGTCCCCAGTACTTC. Amino acid sequence: CASSMGRGRPQYF.

This clone is a singleton in its sample. The V call is TRBV28, the J call TRBJ1-1; TRBD1 is a possible D gene (5 bases). The germline V gene has CDR1 MDHEN and CDR2 SYDVKM. The V end lost 5 bases, the J end lost 1 base, and 14 bases lay between the germline ends. The length of the CDR3 is 15 residues. The CDR3 is CASSRSTGRNTEAFF. The CDR3 region has the DNA TGTGCCAGCAGTCGATCCACAGGTCGGAACACTGAAGCTTTCTTT. Complete variable domain (other parts from reference TRBV28 and TRBJ1-1): DVKVTQSSRYLVKRTGEKVFLECVQDMDHENMFWYRQDPGLGLRLIYFSYDVKMKEKGDIPEGYSVSREKKERFSLILESASTNQTSMYLCASSRSTGRNTEAFFGQGTRLTVV.

This clone was counted between two and nine times. V usage is TRBV4-1 and J usage is TRBJ1-6; D call uncertain. Germline CDR1 is MGHRA and CDR2 is YSYEKL. This CDR3 comprises 15 residues. Trimming cost V 0 bases and J 3 bases, with 6 bases left between them. The CDR3 loop reads CASSQEASYNSPLHF. In DNA, the CDR3 is TGCGCCAGCAGCCAAGAAGCGAGCTATAATTCACCCCTCCACTTT.

The CDR3 loop reads CASSLAQGKDGELFF. In nucleotides, the CDR3 is TGTGCCAGCAGCTTAGCCCAGGGGAAGGACGGGGAGCTGTTTTTT. V gene TRBV7-9 combines with J gene TRBJ2-2; the D gene is possibly TRBD1 (6 bases). CDR3 length: 15 amino acids. Trimming cost V 0 bases and J 7 bases, with 12 bases left between them. Germline assignment: CDR1 SEHNR and CDR2 FQNEAQ (reference sequence).

This chain links TRBV6-1 with TRBJ2-2, with D possibly being TRBD1 (6 bases). The CDR3 is 17 residues long. Trimming left V 4 bases short and J 5 bases short, with 20 bases between. CDR1 is MNHNS and CDR2 is SASEGT in the germline V gene. CDR3 DNA sequence: TGTGCCAGCAGTGGGACAGAGATACAAATTTTAACCGGGGAGCTGTTTTTT. It translates to CASSGTEIQILTGELFF.

This chain joins TRBV18 and TRBJ1-6; 7 nucleotides line up with TRBD1. Per germline, CDR1 KGHSH and CDR2 LQKENI. Trimming at V came to 3 bases and at J to 8 bases, leaving 4 bases not matched to a gene. The CDR3 is made up of 14 amino acids. CDR3 sequence: CASSPDRDHSPLHF. The CDR3 bases are TGTGCCAGCTCACCCGACAGGGACCATTCACCCCTCCACTTT.

The chain carries TRBV7-2 and TRBJ2-1, with 14 bases identical to TRBD2. This CDR3 is built from 18 residues. Germline V gives CDR1 SGHTA, CDR2 FQGNSA. V lost 1 base, J lost 7 bases, and 9 bases stayed unmatched. The CDR3 loop reads CASSLGGLAGGRRNEQFF. Here the CDR3 DNA reads TGTGCCAGCAGCTTAGGAGGACTAGCGGGGGGAAGAAGGAATGAGCAGTTCTTC.

The chain uses TRBV10-2 and TRBJ2-5; D remains ambiguous. Looked up from germline, CDR1 is WSHSY and CDR2 is SAAADI. V was cut by 6 bases and J by 4 bases, with 9 bases left in between. CDR3 length: 12 amino acids. This chain's CDR3 is CASRLTGETQYF. DNA of the CDR3: TGCGCCAGCAGGCTAACGGGAGAGACCCAGTACTTC.

The chain uses TRBV2 and TRBJ2-7; TRBD2 might be the D (5 bases). V was clipped by 4 bases and J by 5 bases, with 15 bases between them. Germline assignment: CDR1 SNHLY and CDR2 FYNNEI. The CDR3 has 14 amino acids. CDR3 in DNA: TGTGCCAGCAGTGGTACGGGTGGGAGCCACGAGCAGTACTTC. Its protein is CASSGTGGSHEQYF.

About this clone itself: Its ends do not fully match the called genes, so a read error is possible. The chain couples TRBV4-2 to TRBJ2-6, with D tentatively TRBD2 (7 bases). CDR3 length: 19 residues. Germline V gene lookup returns CDR1 LGHNA and CDR2 YNFKEQ. CDR3 sequence: CASSQVWTGGVSGASVLTF. CDR3 sequence (DNA): TGTGCCAGCAGCCAGGTCTGGACGGGGGGCGTCTCAGGGGCCAGCGTCCTGACTTTC.

This chain uses TRBV28 with TRBJ1-1; the D gene is possibly TRBD1 (5 bases). Per germline, CDR1 MDHEN and CDR2 SYDVKM. The V end was cut by 2 bases, the J end by 3 bases, with 7 bases between. The CDR3 consists of 13 residues. CDR3 sequence reads: CASSLQGDTEAFF. The CDR3 bases are TGTGCCAGCAGTTTACAGGGCGACACTGAAGCTTTCTTT.

The chain couples TRBV5-1 to TRBJ2-1; D may be TRBD2 (7 bases). The CDR3 length is 16 residues. The V gene's germline CDR1 is SGHRS and CDR2 YFSETQ. V shed 4 bases and J shed 8 bases, with 22 bases lying between them. For the CDR3, the DNA is TGCGCCAGCAGCAATAGACTAGCCTCTAGGGGGGATGAGCAGTTCTTC. It yields the protein CASSNRLASRGDEQFF.

This chain joins TRBV6-5 and TRBJ1-6, with D hard to call. Trimming took off 4 bases at V and 0 bases at J, with 10 bases between the two ends. The CDR3 spans 16 residues. CDR1 and CDR2 (germline): MNHEY, SVGAGI. CDR3: CASSSSVSSYNSPLHF. CDR3 sequence (DNA): TGTGCCAGCAGTTCCTCGGTCAGCTCCTATAATTCACCCCTCCACTTT.

This sequence joins TRBV28 and TRBJ2-1, with D perhaps TRBD1 (6 bases). The V gene's germline CDR1 is MDHEN and CDR2 SYDVKM. The CDR3 contains 14 residues. V lost 6 bases and J lost 4, with 13 bases in between. The CDR3 DNA reads as TGTGCCAGCAGAGGACAGCAACTTTACAATGAGCAGTTCTTC. This encodes CASRGQQLYNEQFF.

The gene calls are TRBV6-5 and TRBJ1-6; 7 bases fit TRBD1. Losses at the gene ends were 10 bases for V and 7 bases for J; bases not matched to a gene: 10. Germline CDR1 MNHEY, CDR2 SVGAGI. This CDR3 is 14 amino acids long. The CDR3 DNA is TGTGCCACTAGAAGGGACAGCGCAAATTCACCCCTCCACTTT. Amino acids: CATRRDSANSPLHF.

This clone was seen more than once but under ten times. The chain recombines TRBV7-6 with TRBJ1-4; a weak D match, TRBD1 (6 bases). Trimming stripped 1 base from V and 6 bases from J, with 9 bases between. This CDR3 has 14 amino acids. Germline CDR1 and CDR2: SGHVS and FNYEAQ. CDR3 sequence: CASSLEAGDEKLFF. Here the CDR3 DNA reads TGTGCCAGCAGCTTAGAGGCAGGGGATGAAAAACTGTTTTTT.

This clone was found once. Different DNA sequences within this sample yield the same CDR3. The chain couples TRBV18 to TRBJ1-1; D ambiguous. CDR3 size: 13 residues. V was shortened by 1 base and J by 1 base, with 4 bases between the two germline ends. The germline V gene encodes CDR1 KGHSH and CDR2 LQKENI. The CDR3 spells CASSPRANTEAFF. The CDR3 nucleotides read TGTGCCAGCTCACCACGGGCGAACACTGAAGCTTTCTTT.

The chain has TRBV9 and TRBJ2-2; no firm D call. V lost 4 bases and J lost 1, with 8 bases in between. The CDR3 spans 14 residues. Germline lookup yields CDR1 SGDLS and CDR2 YYNGEE. The CDR3 protein is CASSSRLNTGELFF. Here the CDR3 DNA reads TGTGCCAGCAGCTCCCGACTGAACACCGGGGAGCTGTTTTTT.

V gene TRBV29-1 combines with J gene TRBJ1-2; D unclear. The CDR3 length is 13 residues. Trimming cost V 0 bases and J 8 bases, with 13 bases left between them. The germline CDR1 and CDR2 sequences are SQVTM and ANQGSEA. This chain's CDR3 is CSVEDRGPRGYTF. The DNA for the CDR3 is TGCAGCGTTGAAGATCGAGGGCCGAGGGGCTACACCTTC. Filled out from reference TRBV29-1 and TRBJ1-2, the complete variable domain reads SAVISQKPSRDICQRGTSLTIQCQVDSQVTMMFWYRQQPGQSLTLIATANQGSEATYESGFVIDKFPISRPNLTFSTLTVSNMSPEDSSIYLCSVEDRGPRGYTFGSGTRLTVV.

V and J are TRBV10-3 and TRBJ2-5; TRBD2 aligns across 14 bases. Trimming at V came to 6 bases and at J to 5 bases, leaving 8 bases not matched to a gene. Germline V gene sequence: CDR1 ENHRY, CDR2 SYGVKD. The CDR3 extends over 16 amino acids. This CDR3 reads CAIRPGTSGGRETQYF. The DNA for the CDR3 is TGTGCCATCAGGCCCGGGACTAGCGGGGGTCGGGAGACCCAGTACTTC.

The chain combines TRBV19 with TRBJ1-2; D uncertain. Germline values: CDR1 LNHDA, CDR2 SQIVND (reference sequence). This CDR3 spans 13 amino acids. Trimming cost V 8 bases and J 0 bases, with 10 bases left between them. CDR3 residues: CASQTRTNYGYTF. Here the CDR3 DNA reads TGTGCCAGTCAGACGCGGACTAACTATGGCTACACCTTC.

The chain couples TRBV5-5 to TRBJ2-3, with TRBD2 identical over 10 bases. The CDR3 loop spans 18 amino acids. V was pared by 2 bases and J by 0 bases, with 9 bases of the junction left unmatched. Per the germline V gene, CDR1 is SGHKS and CDR2 is YYEKEE (reference sequence). The CDR3 region has the DNA TGTGCCAGCAGCTTAGAGGCTAGCGGGGGCTCGAGCACAGATACGCAGTATTTT. This codes for CASSLEASGGSSTDTQYF.